The entry below gives a single T cell receptor beta chain sequence along with its context. Possible read error: a much larger clone is one base away. Libraries of TCR beta came from iRepertoire HTBI primers plus Arm-PCR of CDR3 regions. In the source study's methods: The samples yielded roughly 60 TRBV and about 15 TRBJ segments. TCRdb reprocessed the multiplex PCR reads with MiXCR, giving one entry per CDR3 protein. The V and J calls shown here were made by TCRdb, not taken from the authors' results. The sample shows a few hundred thousand distinct CDR3 sequences, roughly a fifth of them seen only once. The data were obtained in a study of regulatory T cells in long-lasting Graves disease. Time point in this sample: newly diagnosed GD, antithyroid drugs for less than 3 months. Isolated PBMC RNA provided the starting material for the TCR library. Patients hailed from an endocrinology department in Xi'an, China.

This sample was also put to use in a study of T cells in Graves' hyperthyroidism and ophthalmopathy. As that study records: HTBI primers were employed in a first-round RT-PCR of the TCR CDR3.

Sequences were derived from peripheral blood mononuclear cells (PBMCs), sampled at new diagnosis, from a patient treated with antithyroid drugs. The TCR comes from a young woman with Graves disease.

Here the CDR3 reads CASSQVGSGNEKLFF. CDR3 DNA sequence: TGCGCCAGCAGCCAAGTAGGCTCCGGTAATGAAAAACTGTTTTTT. J is TRBJ1-4 and V is TRBV4-1, with D hard to call. Per germline, CDR1 MGHRA and CDR2 YSYEKL. The CDR3 totals 15 residues. With 1 base removed from V and 4 bases from J, the gap between germline ends came to 10 bases.